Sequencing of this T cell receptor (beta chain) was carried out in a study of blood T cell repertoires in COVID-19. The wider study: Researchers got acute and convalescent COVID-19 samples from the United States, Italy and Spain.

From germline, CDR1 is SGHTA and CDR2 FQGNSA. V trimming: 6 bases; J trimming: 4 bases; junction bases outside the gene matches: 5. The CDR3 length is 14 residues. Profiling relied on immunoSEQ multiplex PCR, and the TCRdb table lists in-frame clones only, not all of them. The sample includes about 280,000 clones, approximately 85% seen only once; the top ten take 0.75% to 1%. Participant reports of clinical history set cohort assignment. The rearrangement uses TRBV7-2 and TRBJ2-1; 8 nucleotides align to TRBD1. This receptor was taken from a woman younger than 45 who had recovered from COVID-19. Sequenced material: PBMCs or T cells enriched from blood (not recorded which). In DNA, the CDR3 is TGTGCCAGCAGTCCGGGACAGGCTTACAATGAGCAGTTCTTC. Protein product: CASSPGQAYNEQFF.